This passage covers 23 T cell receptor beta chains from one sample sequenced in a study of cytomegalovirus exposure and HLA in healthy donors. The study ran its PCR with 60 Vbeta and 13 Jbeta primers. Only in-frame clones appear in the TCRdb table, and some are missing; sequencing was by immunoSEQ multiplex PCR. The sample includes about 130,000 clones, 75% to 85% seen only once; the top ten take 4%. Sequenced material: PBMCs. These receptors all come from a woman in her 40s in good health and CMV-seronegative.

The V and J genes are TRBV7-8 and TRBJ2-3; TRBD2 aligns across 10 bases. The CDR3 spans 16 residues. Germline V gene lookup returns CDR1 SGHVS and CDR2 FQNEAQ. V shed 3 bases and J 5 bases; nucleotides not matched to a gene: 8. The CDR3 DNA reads TGTGCCAGCAGCTTCTCTCCTAGCGGGAGTGGAGATACGCAGTATTTT. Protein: CASSFSPSGSGDTQYF.

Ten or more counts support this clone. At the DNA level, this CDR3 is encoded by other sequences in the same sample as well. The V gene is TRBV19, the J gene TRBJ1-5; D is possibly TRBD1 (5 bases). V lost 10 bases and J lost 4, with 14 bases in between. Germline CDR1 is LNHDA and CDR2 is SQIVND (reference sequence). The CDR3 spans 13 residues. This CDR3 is CATLDGGNQPQHF. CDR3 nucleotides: TGTGCCACACTAGACGGGGGGAATCAGCCCCAGCATTTT.

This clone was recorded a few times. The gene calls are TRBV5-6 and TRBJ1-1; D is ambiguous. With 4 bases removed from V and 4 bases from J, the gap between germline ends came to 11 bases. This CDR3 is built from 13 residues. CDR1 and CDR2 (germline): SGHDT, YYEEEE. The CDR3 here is CASSREIVTEAFF. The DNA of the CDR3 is TGTGCCAGCAGCCGCGAAATCGTCACTGAAGCTTTCTTT.

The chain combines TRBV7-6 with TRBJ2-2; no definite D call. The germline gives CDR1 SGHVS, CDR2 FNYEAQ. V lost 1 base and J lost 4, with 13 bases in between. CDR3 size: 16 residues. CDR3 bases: TGTGCCAGCAGCTTAGACTACCCCTCGAGCACCGGGGAGCTGTTTTTT. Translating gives CASSLDYPSSTGELFF.

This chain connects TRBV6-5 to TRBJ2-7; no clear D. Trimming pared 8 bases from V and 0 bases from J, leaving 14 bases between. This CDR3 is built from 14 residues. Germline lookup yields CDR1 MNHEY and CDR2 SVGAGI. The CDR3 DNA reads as TGTGCCAGCTCGAGAGGCTTTTTCTCCTACGAGCAGTACTTC. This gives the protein CASSRGFFSYEQYF.

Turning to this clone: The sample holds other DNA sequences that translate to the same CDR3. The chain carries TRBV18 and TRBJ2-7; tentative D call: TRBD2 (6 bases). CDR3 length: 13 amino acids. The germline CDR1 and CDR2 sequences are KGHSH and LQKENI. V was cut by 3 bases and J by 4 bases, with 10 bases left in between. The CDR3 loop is CASSPSGGYEQYF. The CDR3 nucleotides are TGTGCCAGCTCACCGAGCGGAGGGTACGAGCAGTACTTC.

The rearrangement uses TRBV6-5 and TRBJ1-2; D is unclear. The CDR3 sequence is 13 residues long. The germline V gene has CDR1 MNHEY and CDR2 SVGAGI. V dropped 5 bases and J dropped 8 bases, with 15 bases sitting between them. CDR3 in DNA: TGTGCCAGCAGTCGTTCACTTCTCGGGGGCTACACCTTC. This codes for CASSRSLLGGYTF.

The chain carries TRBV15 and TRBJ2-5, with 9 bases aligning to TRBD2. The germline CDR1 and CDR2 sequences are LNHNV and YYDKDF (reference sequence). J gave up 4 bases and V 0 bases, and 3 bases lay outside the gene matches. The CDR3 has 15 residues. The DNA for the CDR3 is TGTGCCACCAGCAGAGATCGCGGGGGGGCAGAGACCCAGTACTTC. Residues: CATSRDRGGAETQYF. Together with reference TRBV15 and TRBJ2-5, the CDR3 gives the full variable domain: DAMVIQNPRYQVTQFGKPVTLSCSQTLNHNVMYWYQQKSSQAPKLLFHYYDKDFNNEADTPDNFQSRRPNTSFCFLDIRSPGLGDTAMYLCATSRDRGGAETQYFGPGTRLLVL.

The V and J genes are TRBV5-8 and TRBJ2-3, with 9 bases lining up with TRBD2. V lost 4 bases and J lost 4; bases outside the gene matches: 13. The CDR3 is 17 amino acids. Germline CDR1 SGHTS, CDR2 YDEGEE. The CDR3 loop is CASSDRLAVGAADTQYF. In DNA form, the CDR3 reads TGTGCCAGCAGCGACCGACTAGCGGTTGGGGCAGCAGATACGCAGTATTTT. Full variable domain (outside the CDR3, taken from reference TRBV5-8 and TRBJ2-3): EAGVTQSPTHLIKTRGQQATLRCSPISGHTSVYWYQQALGLGLQFLLWYDEGEERNRGNFPPRFSGRQFPNYSSELNVNALELEDSALYLCASSDRLAVGAADTQYFGPGTRLTVL.

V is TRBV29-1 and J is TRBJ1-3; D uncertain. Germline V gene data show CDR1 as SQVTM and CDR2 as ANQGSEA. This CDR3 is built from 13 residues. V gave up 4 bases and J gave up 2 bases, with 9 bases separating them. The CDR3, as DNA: TGCAGCGTTGCTCGCAGGACTGGAAACACCATATATTTT. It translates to CSVARRTGNTIYF.

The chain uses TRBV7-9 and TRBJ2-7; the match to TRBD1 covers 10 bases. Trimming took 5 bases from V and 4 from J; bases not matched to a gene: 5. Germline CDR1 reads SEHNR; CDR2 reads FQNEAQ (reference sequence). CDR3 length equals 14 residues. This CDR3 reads CASSPPGQGYEQYF. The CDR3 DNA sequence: TGTGCCAGCAGCCCCCCGGGACAGGGGTACGAGCAGTACTTC.

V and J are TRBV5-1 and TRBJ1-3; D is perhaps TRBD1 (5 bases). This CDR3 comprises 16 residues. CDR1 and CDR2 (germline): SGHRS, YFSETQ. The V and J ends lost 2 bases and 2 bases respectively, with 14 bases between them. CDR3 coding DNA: TGCGCCAGCAGCTTAAGGGGCCCGACCCCTGGAAACACCATATATTTT. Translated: CASSLRGPTPGNTIYF.

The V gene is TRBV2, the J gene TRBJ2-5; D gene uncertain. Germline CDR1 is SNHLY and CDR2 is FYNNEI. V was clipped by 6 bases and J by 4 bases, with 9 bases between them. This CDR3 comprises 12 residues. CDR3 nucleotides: TGTGCCAGCAGCGATAGGAGAGAGACCCAGTACTTC. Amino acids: CASSDRRETQYF.

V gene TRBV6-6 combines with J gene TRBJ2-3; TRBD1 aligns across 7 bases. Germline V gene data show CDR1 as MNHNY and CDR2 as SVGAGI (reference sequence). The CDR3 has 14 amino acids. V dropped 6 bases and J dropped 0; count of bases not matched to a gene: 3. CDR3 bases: TGTGCCAGCAGCCCGGACAGGAGCACAGATACGCAGTATTTT. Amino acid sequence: CASSPDRSTDTQYF.

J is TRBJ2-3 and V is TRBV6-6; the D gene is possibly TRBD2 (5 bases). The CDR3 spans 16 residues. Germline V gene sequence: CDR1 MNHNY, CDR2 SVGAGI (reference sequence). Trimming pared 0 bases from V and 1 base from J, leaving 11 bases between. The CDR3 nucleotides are TGTGCCAGCAGTTACTCGAGAGGGAGTGGCACAGATACGCAGTATTTT. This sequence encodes CASSYSRGSGTDTQYF.

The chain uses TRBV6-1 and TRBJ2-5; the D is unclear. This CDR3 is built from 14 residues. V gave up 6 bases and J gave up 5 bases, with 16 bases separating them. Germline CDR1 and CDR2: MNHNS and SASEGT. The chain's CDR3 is CASSSPGRRETQYF. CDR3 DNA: TGTGCCAGCAGCTCTCCTGGGCGCAGGGAGACCCAGTACTTC.

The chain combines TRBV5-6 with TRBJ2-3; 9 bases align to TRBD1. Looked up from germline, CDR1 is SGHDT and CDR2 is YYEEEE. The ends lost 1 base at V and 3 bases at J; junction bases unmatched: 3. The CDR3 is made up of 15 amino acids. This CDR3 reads CASSLRGQGTDTQYF. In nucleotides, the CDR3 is TGTGCCAGCAGCTTGAGGGGACAGGGTACAGATACGCAGTATTTT.

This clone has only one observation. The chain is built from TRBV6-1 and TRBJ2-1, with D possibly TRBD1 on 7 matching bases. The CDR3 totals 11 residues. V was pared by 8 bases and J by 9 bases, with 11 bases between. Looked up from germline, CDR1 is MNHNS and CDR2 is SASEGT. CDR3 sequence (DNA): TGTGCCAGCTCTCAGGGGGGTGAGCAGTTCTTC. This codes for CASSQGGEQFF.

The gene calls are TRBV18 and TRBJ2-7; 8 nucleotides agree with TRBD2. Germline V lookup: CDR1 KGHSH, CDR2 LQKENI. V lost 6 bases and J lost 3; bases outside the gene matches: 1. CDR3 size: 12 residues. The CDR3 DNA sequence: TGTGCCAGCTCGGCGGGGGGCTACGAGCAGTACTTC. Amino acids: CASSAGGYEQYF.

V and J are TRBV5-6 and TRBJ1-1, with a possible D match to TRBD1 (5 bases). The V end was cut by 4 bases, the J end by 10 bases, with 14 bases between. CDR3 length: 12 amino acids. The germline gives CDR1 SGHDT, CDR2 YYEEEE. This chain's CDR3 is CASSQGPAGAFF. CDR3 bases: TGTGCCAGCAGCCAGGGCCCAGCTGGAGCTTTCTTT.

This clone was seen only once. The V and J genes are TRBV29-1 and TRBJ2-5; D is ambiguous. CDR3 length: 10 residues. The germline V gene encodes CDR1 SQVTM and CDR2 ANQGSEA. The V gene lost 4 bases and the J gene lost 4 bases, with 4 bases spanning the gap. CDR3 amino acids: CSVVAETQYF. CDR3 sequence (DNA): TGCAGCGTTGTAGCAGAGACCCAGTACTTC.

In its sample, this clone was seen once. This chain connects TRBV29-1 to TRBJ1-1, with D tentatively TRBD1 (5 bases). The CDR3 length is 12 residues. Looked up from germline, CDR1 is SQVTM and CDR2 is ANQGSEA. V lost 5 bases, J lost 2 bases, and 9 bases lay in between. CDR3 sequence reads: CSVSGHNTEAFF. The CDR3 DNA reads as TGCAGCGTTTCTGGACACAACACTGAAGCTTTCTTT. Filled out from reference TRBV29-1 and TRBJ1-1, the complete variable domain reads SAVISQKPSRDICQRGTSLTIQCQVDSQVTMMFWYRQQPGQSLTLIATANQGSEATYESGFVIDKFPISRPNLTFSTLTVSNMSPEDSSIYLCSVSGHNTEAFFGQGTRLTVV.

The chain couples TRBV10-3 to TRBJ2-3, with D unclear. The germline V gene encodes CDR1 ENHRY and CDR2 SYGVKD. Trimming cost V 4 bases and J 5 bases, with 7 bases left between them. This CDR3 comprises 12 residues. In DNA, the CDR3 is TGTGCCATCAGTGGGCCGGGAGATACGCAGTATTTT. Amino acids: CAISGPGDTQYF.